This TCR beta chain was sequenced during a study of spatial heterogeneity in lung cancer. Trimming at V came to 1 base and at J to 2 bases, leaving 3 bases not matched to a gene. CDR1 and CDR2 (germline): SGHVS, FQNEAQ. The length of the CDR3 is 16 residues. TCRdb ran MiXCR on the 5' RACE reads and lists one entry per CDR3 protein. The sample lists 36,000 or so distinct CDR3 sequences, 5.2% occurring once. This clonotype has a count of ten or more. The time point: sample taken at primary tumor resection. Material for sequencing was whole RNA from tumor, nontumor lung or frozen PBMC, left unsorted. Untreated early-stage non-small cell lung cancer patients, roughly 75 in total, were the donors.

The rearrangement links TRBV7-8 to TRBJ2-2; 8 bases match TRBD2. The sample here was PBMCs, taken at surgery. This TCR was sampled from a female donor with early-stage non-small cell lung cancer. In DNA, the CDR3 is TGTGCCAGCAGCTTAGTTGGACTAGCAAACACCGGGGAGCTGTTTTTT. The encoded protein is CASSLVGLANTGELFF.